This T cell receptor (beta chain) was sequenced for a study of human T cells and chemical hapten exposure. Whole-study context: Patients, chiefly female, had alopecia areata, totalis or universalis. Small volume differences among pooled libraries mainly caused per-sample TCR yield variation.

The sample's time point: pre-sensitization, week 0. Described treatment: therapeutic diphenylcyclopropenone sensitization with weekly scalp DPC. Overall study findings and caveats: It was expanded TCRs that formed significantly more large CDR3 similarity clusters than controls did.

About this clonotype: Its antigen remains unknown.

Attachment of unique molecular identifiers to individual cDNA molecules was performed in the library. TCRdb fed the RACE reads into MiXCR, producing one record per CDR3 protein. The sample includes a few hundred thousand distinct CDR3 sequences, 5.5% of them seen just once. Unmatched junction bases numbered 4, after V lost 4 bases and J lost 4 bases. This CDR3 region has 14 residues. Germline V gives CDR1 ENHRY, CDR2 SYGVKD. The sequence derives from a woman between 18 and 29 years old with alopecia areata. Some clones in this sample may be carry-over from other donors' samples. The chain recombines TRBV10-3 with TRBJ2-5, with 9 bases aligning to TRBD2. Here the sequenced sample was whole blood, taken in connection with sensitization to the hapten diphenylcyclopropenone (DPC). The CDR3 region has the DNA TGTGCCATCAGTGCAAGGCGGGAGGGAGAGACCCAGTACTTC. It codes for CAISARREGETQYF.